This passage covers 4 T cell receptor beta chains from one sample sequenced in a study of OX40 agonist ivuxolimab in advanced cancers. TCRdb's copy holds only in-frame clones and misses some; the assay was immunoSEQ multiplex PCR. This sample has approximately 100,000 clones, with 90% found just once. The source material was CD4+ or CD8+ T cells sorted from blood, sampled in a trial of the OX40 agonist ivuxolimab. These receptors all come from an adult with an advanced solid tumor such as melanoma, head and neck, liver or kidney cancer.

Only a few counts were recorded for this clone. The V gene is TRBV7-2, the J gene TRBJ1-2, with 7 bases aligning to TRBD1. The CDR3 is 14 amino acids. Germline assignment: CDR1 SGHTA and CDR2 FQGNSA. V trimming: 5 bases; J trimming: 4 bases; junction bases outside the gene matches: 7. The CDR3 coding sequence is TGTGCCAGCAGCGGCCGGGACAGCCTCTATGGCTACACCTTC. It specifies CASSGRDSLYGYTF.

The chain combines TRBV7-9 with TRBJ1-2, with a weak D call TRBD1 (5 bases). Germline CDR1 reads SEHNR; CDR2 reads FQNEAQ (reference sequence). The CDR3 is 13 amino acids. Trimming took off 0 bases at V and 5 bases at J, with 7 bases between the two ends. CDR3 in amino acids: CASSLAGEYGYTF. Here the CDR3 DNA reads TGTGCCAGCAGCTTAGCAGGGGAATATGGCTACACCTTC.

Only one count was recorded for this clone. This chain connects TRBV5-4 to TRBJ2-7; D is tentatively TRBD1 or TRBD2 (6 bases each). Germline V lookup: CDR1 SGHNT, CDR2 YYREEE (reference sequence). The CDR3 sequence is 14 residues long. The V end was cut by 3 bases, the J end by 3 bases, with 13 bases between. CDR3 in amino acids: CASSSAGHDYEQYF. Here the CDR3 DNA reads TGTGCCAGCAGCTCCGCGGGACACGACTACGAGCAGTACTTC.

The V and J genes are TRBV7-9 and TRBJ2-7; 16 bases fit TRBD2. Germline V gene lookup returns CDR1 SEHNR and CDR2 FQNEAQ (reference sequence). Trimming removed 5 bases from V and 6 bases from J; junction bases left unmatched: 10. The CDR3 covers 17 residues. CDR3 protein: CASSQTLGTSGRAEQYF. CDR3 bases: TGTGCCAGCAGCCAAACCTTGGGGACTAGCGGGAGGGCCGAGCAGTACTTC. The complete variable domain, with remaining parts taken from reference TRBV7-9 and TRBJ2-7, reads DTGVSQNPRHKITKRGQNVTFRCDPISEHNRLYWYRQTLGQGPEFLTYFQNEAQLEKSRLLSDRFSAERPKGSFSTLEIQRTEQGDSAMYLCASSQTLGTSGRAEQYFGPGTRLTVT.